This T cell receptor beta chain was sequenced during a study of post-analysis software for immune sequencing data. Study observations and caveats: The study found significantly lower normalized Chao1 diversity in multiple sclerosis patients than in controls. About five TRBV segments were more frequent in patients than controls; TRBV5-6, TRBV5-1 and TRBV20-1 belonged to this group.

Worth noting for this clonotype: Its specificity is unknown.

Unique molecular identifiers featured in each of the TCR beta cDNA libraries. Input amounts of roughly 0.85 to 11 million T cells were used. These gave 500,000 or so cDNA molecules, so each molecule approximated one T cell. Each CDR3 protein is one row after TCRdb ran MiXCR on the PCR reads. This sample carries roughly 800,000 distinct CDR3 sequences, about 32% of them seen once, and the ten largest clones take about 0.5%. Germline V CDR1 and CDR2: SGHTA, FQGNSA. After removal of 4 bases from V and 8 bases from J, the junction contained 11 bases not matched to a gene. This CDR3 contains 17 residues. The sequenced sample was blood. The origin of this receptor is a girl aged 10 to 17 with multiple sclerosis. This chain uses TRBV7-2 with TRBJ2-1; 13 nucleotides agree with TRBD2. CDR3: CASSSRLAGGFWDEQFF. In DNA form, the CDR3 reads TGTGCCAGCAGCTCCAGACTAGCGGGGGGCTTTTGGGATGAGCAGTTCTTC.